The 28 T cell receptor beta chains below come from one sample, sequenced in a study of T cell clonotyping in hematopoietic cell transplantation. Time point described: recipient sample about 28 days before transplant, after cytoreduction. The protocol was immunoSEQ multiplex PCR, while the TCRdb copy is restricted to in-frame clones and leaves out a portion. The sample records around 5,000 clones, approximately 30% being singletons. The specimen was peripheral blood mononuclear cells, collected before stem cell transplant. The receptors originated from a man over 45 with myelofibrosis. Some clones in this sample may be carry-over from other donors' samples.

The V and J genes are TRBV30 and TRBJ1-4, with no clear D. With 4 bases removed from V and 5 bases from J, the gap between germline ends came to 11 bases. CDR3 length: 13 amino acids. CDR1 and CDR2 (germline): GTSNPN, SVGIG (reference sequence). The CDR3 region is CAWMRYPNEKLFF. In nucleotides, the CDR3 is TGTGCCTGGATGCGATACCCCAATGAAAAACTGTTTTTT.

V usage is TRBV29-1 and J usage is TRBJ2-3; 10 nucleotides agree with TRBD2. Trimming took 4 bases from V and 10 from J; bases not matched to a gene: 8. The CDR3 totals 13 residues. Germline CDR1 reads SQVTM; CDR2 reads ANQGSEA. CDR3 nucleotide sequence: TGCAGCGTTGTTATTGCTAGCGGGAGTCCGCAGTATTTT. Protein sequence: CSVVIASGSPQYF.

This clone was counted a few times. The gene calls are TRBV30 and TRBJ2-1; D gene ambiguous. V shed 2 bases and J shed 4 bases, with 9 bases lying between them. This CDR3 is built from 13 residues. CDR1 and CDR2 (germline): GTSNPN, SVGIG (reference sequence). DNA for the CDR3: TGTGCCTGGAGTCTCGGACCGTACAATGAGCAGTTCTTC. Amino acid sequence: CAWSLGPYNEQFF. Complete variable domain (other parts from reference TRBV30 and TRBJ2-1): SQTIHQWPATLVQPVGSPLSLECTVEGTSNPNLYWYRQAAGRGLQLLFYSVGIGQISSEVPQNLSASRPQDRQFILSSKKLLLSDSGFYLCAWSLGPYNEQFFGPGTRLTVL.

This clone has a handful of counts. This chain uses TRBV30 with TRBJ1-1; possible D gene TRBD1, 5 bases. V dropped 2 bases and J dropped 2 bases, with 9 bases sitting between them. The CDR3 spans 13 residues. Germline lookup yields CDR1 GTSNPN and CDR2 SVGIG (reference sequence). The CDR3 sequence is CAWSRGPNTEAFF. The CDR3 region has the DNA TGTGCCTGGAGTCGGGGCCCCAACACTGAAGCTTTCTTT. Full variable domain (remainder filled in from reference TRBV30 and TRBJ1-1): SQTIHQWPATLVQPVGSPLSLECTVEGTSNPNLYWYRQAAGRGLQLLFYSVGIGQISSEVPQNLSASRPQDRQFILSSKKLLLSDSGFYLCAWSRGPNTEAFFGQGTRLTVV.

This clone has a handful of counts. The chain joins TRBV30 to TRBJ1-5; no clear D gene. Germline CDR1 GTSNPN, CDR2 SVGIG (reference sequence). Trimming cost V 1 base and J 2 bases, with 9 bases left between them. The CDR3 contains 14 residues. CDR3 amino acids: CAWSGTSGNQPQHF. The CDR3 region has the DNA TGTGCCTGGAGTGGGACCTCGGGCAATCAGCCCCAGCATTTT.

The chain joins TRBV25-1 to TRBJ2-7; the D gene is possibly TRBD2 (6 bases). The CDR3 covers 14 residues. V was cut by 3 bases and J by 3 bases, with 12 bases left in between. Per germline, CDR1 MGHDK and CDR2 SYGVNS. DNA for the CDR3: TGTGCCAGCAGTGAGGTTACTAGCCTCTACGAGCAGTACTTC. It is translated as CASSEVTSLYEQYF.

The J gene is TRBJ1-2, the V gene TRBV30; D is perhaps TRBD1 (5 bases). The V end was cut by 2 bases, the J end by 4 bases, with 11 bases between. Germline V CDR1 and CDR2: GTSNPN, SVGIG (reference sequence). The CDR3 extends over 13 amino acids. The CDR3 loop is CAWSPSGPYGYTF. CDR3 sequence (DNA): TGTGCCTGGAGTCCATCGGGGCCCTATGGCTACACCTTC.

V is TRBV30 and J is TRBJ2-7; either TRBD1 or TRBD2 may supply D (6 bases each). Germline V gene data show CDR1 as GTSNPN and CDR2 as SVGIG (reference sequence). The V and J ends lost 0 bases and 2 bases respectively, with 14 bases between them. This CDR3 has 15 residues. CDR3 residues: CAWSVQPGGAYEQYF. CDR3 DNA sequence: TGTGCCTGGAGTGTACAGCCCGGGGGCGCCTACGAGCAGTACTTC.

This clone was seen a handful of times. The chain is built from TRBV19 and TRBJ1-6, with 7 bases identical to TRBD1. Germline values: CDR1 LNHDA, CDR2 SQIVND (reference sequence). The CDR3 is 17 amino acids. V lost 5 bases and J lost 7; bases outside the gene matches: 14. This chain's CDR3 is CASSPDRAGGENSPLHF. DNA of the CDR3: TGTGCCAGTAGTCCCGACAGGGCGGGGGGAGAGAATTCACCCCTCCACTTT.

This clone turned up a few times. The V gene is TRBV2, the J gene TRBJ1-4; D is undetermined. In germline, CDR1 is SNHLY, CDR2 FYNNEI. CDR3 length: 13 residues. V gave up 6 bases and J gave up 6 bases, with 11 bases separating them. CDR3 nucleotides: TGTGCCAGCAGGGTGTATTTAGATGAAAAACTGTTTTTT. Its protein is CASRVYLDEKLFF.

The V call is TRBV30, the J call TRBJ2-2; D is possibly TRBD1 or TRBD2 (5 bases each). Germline lookup yields CDR1 GTSNPN and CDR2 SVGIG (reference sequence). Trimming cost V 2 bases and J 0 bases, with 10 bases left between them. The CDR3 is 15 residues long. The CDR3, as DNA: TGTGCCTGGAGTCAGGGACCCGCGAACACCGGGGAGCTGTTTTTT. Translation: CAWSQGPANTGELFF.

This clone came up a few times. This sequence joins TRBV6-5 and TRBJ1-2; D not resolved. Trimming stripped 5 bases from V and 4 bases from J, with 14 bases between. This CDR3 spans 14 amino acids. Per the germline V gene, CDR1 is MNHEY and CDR2 is SVGAGI. This chain's CDR3 is CASSPLGGFYGYTF. CDR3 DNA sequence: TGTGCCAGCAGTCCCCTCGGAGGGTTCTATGGCTACACCTTC.

In this sample, this clone turned up a few times. The chain joins TRBV2 to TRBJ2-7; tentatively, D is TRBD1 or TRBD2 (6 bases each). Germline V CDR1 and CDR2: SNHLY, FYNNEI. The CDR3 runs to 14 residues. V was clipped by 10 bases and J by 2 bases, with 18 bases between them. The CDR3 sequence is CAIHEGGPAYEQYF. The CDR3 DNA is TGTGCCATCCACGAGGGGGGACCCGCCTACGAGCAGTACTTC.

The rearrangement uses TRBV7-2 and TRBJ2-1; no firm D call. The CDR3 consists of 15 residues. Germline CDR1 and CDR2: SGHTA and FQGNSA. V lost 0 bases and J lost 4, with 10 bases in between. The CDR3 DNA follows: TGTGCCAGCAGCTTAGCGAGCCGGCAGTACAATGAGCAGTTCTTC. It translates to CASSLASRQYNEQFF.

CDR3 in amino acids: CASSSQGDRGKVETQYF. The DNA of the CDR3 is TGTGCCAGCAGTTCACAGGGCGATAGGGGCAAGGTGGAGACCCAGTACTTC. V is TRBV25-1 and J is TRBJ2-5; D is possibly TRBD1 (6 bases). This CDR3 is 17 amino acids long. Deletions cut 5 bases from V and 5 bases from J, with 24 bases between. Germline V gene lookup returns CDR1 MGHDK and CDR2 SYGVNS.

This clone was observed a few times. The V and J genes are TRBV30 and TRBJ1-2; no reliable D call. The length of the CDR3 is 13 residues. Germline V CDR1 and CDR2: GTSNPN, SVGIG (reference sequence). V lost 4 bases, J lost 1 base, and 10 bases lay in between. CDR3 sequence: CAWTRSINYGYTF. CDR3 nucleotide sequence: TGTGCCTGGACCAGGTCTATTAACTATGGCTACACCTTC.

The chain joins TRBV6-5 to TRBJ2-7; 8 bases are shared with TRBD2. Germline V CDR1 and CDR2: MNHEY, SVGAGI. This CDR3 has 15 amino acids. Trimming took 7 bases from V and 3 from J; bases not matched to a gene: 11. The CDR3 reads CASTNQRGGFYEQYF. As DNA, the CDR3 is TGTGCCAGCACCAATCAACGGGGGGGATTCTACGAGCAGTACTTC.

This clone turned up a few times. This chain uses TRBV28 with TRBJ1-2, with TRBD1 as a possible D gene (5 bases). Germline assignment: CDR1 MDHEN and CDR2 SYDVKM. CDR3 size: 14 residues. Trimming cost V 6 bases and J 4 bases, with 15 bases left between them. The DNA for the CDR3 is TGTGCCAGCAGCCTGGGGGATTCACGCTATGGCTACACCTTC. Translating it yields CASSLGDSRYGYTF.

The chain joins TRBV29-1 to TRBJ1-2, with a possible D match to TRBD1 (6 bases). Germline assignment: CDR1 SQVTM and CDR2 ANQGSEA. Trimming took 6 bases from V and 4 from J, leaving 12 bases between them. This CDR3 spans 12 amino acids. Here the CDR3 reads CSVGDTSYGYTF. DNA for the CDR3: TGCAGCGTGGGGGACACCTCCTATGGCTACACCTTC.

The V and J genes are TRBV6-6 and TRBJ1-5, with D perhaps TRBD1 (6 bases). Germline V lookup: CDR1 MNHNY, CDR2 SVGAGI (reference sequence). CDR3 length: 15 residues. V lost 6 bases to trimming and J lost 0 bases, with 12 bases between them. As DNA, the CDR3 is TGTGCCAGCAGGGCCGGGACACATAGCAATCAGCCCCAGCATTTT. This sequence encodes CASRAGTHSNQPQHF.

This clone turned up a few times. The V call is TRBV30, the J call TRBJ2-5; possibly TRBD1 for D (6 bases). Trimming took off 1 base at V and 5 bases at J, with 8 bases between the two ends. Germline loops: CDR1 GTSNPN, CDR2 SVGIG (reference sequence). The CDR3 runs to 12 residues. The CDR3 region is CAWSATGETQYF. As DNA, the CDR3 is TGTGCCTGGAGTGCAACAGGGGAGACCCAGTACTTC.

The V call is TRBV6-1, the J call TRBJ1-5; D gene unclear. V was shortened by 10 bases and J by 4 bases, with 14 bases between the two germline ends. CDR3 length: 13 amino acids. Germline V CDR1 and CDR2: MNHNS, SASEGT. The CDR3 DNA sequence: TGTGCCACCCTGGCAGGTGGGAATCAGCCCCAGCATTTT. Translating gives CATLAGGNQPQHF.

V is TRBV6-1 and J is TRBJ2-5; D may be TRBD2 (7 bases). With the DNA end fitting TRBJ2-7 better, the J assignment may be wrong. Germline V lookup: CDR1 MNHNS, CDR2 SASEGT. This CDR3 spans 15 amino acids. CDR3 coding DNA: TGTGCCAGCAGTGAGGTGGGGGGGGCCGTCAACGAGCAGTACTTC. Translation gives CASSEVGGAVNEQYF.

This clone was counted a few times. The CDR3: CAWEPPTGSPYGYTF. In DNA, the CDR3 is TGTGCCTGGGAGCCACCGACAGGGTCGCCTTATGGCTACACCTTC. This chain uses TRBV30 with TRBJ1-2, with TRBD1 matching over 7 bases. The CDR3 runs to 15 residues. Germline CDR1 and CDR2: GTSNPN and SVGIG (reference sequence). Losses at the gene ends were 5 bases for V and 5 bases for J; bases not matched to a gene: 14.

This clone has a handful of counts. This sequence joins TRBV19 and TRBJ2-1, with 8 bases lining up with TRBD2. Germline V gives CDR1 LNHDA, CDR2 SQIVND (reference sequence). The CDR3 has 14 residues. Germline trimming cut 6 bases from V and 1 base from J; bases unmatched to any gene: 2. The CDR3 reads CASRLAGSYNEQFF. CDR3 nucleotide sequence: TGTGCCAGTAGGTTAGCGGGGTCCTACAATGAGCAGTTCTTC.

The chain employs TRBV30 and TRBJ1-5; D unresolved. Trimming removed 5 bases from V and 0 bases from J, with 8 bases in between. The CDR3 covers 13 residues. Germline V gene lookup returns CDR1 GTSNPN and CDR2 SVGIG (reference sequence). CDR3 loop: CAWSSASNQPQHF. CDR3 DNA: TGTGCCTGGTCCAGCGCTAGCAATCAGCCCCAGCATTTT.

This clone was seen a few times. V is TRBV2 and J is TRBJ1-3; the D gene is possibly TRBD1 (5 bases). Germline CDR1 and CDR2: SNHLY and FYNNEI. V was trimmed by 4 bases and J by 3 bases, leaving 19 bases between them. The CDR3 sequence is 17 residues long. CDR3 in amino acids: CASSGDDSWGGGNTIYF. The CDR3 DNA reads as TGTGCCAGCAGTGGTGACGACAGTTGGGGGGGTGGAAACACCATATATTTT.

The chain carries TRBV6-5 and TRBJ2-7, with D tentatively TRBD2 (5 bases). With 5 bases removed from V and 4 bases from J, the gap between germline ends came to 18 bases. This CDR3 has 15 amino acids. Germline assignment: CDR1 MNHEY and CDR2 SVGAGI. The CDR3 here is CASSVRGLTGYEQYF. In DNA, the CDR3 is TGTGCCAGCAGTGTCCGAGGGCTTACTGGATACGAGCAGTACTTC.